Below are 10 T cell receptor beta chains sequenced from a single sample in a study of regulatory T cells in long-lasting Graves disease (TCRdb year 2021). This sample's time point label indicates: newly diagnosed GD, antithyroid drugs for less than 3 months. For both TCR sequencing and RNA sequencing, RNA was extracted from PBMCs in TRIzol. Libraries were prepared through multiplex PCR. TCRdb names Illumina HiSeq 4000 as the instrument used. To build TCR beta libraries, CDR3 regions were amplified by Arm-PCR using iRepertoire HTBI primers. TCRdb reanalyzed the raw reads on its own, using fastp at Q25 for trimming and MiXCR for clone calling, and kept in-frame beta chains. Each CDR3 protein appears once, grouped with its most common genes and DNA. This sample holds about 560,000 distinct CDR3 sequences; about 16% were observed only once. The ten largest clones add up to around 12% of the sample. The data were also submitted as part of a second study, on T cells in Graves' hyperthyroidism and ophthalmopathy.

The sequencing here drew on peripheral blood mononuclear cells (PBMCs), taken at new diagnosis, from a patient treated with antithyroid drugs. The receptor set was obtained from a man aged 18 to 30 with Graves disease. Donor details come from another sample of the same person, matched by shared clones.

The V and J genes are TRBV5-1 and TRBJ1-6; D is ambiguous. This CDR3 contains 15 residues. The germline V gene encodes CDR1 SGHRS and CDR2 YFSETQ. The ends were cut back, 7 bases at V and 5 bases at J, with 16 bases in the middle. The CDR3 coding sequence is TGCGCCAGCTTCGATTCACCTCGAGATAATTCACCCCTCCACTTT. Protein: CASFDSPRDNSPLHF. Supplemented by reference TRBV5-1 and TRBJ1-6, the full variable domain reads KAGVTQTPRYLIKTRGQQVTLSCSPISGHRSVSWYQQTPGQGLQFLFEYFSETQRNKGNFPGRFSGRQFSNSRSEMNVSTLELGDSALYLCASFDSPRDNSPLHFGNGTRLTVT.

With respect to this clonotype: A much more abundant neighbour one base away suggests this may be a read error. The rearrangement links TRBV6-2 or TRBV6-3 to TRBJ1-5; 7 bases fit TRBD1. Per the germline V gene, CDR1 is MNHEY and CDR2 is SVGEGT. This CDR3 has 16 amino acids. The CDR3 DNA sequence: TGTGCCAGCAGGGGATACAGTGGAGGGGGCAATCGGCCCCAGCATTTT. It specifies CASRGYSGGGNRPQHF.

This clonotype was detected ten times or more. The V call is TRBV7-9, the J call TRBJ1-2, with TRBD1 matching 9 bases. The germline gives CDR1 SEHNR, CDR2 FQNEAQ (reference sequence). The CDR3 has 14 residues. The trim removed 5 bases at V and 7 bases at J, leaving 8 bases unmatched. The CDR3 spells CASSPPTGGGGYTF. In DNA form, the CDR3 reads TGTGCCAGCAGCCCGCCGACAGGGGGAGGTGGCTACACCTTC.

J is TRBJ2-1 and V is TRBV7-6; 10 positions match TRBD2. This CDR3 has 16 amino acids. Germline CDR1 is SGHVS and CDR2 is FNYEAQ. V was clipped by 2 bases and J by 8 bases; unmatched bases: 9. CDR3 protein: CASSLIGLAEGYEQFF. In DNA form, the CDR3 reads TGTGCCAGCAGCTTAATAGGACTAGCGGAGGGATATGAGCAGTTCTTC.

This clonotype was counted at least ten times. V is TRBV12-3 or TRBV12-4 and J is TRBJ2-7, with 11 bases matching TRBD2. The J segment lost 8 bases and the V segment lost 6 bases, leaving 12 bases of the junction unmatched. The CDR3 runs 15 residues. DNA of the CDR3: TGTGCCAGCAGACTAGCGGGAGCTGGGAGGTACAAGCAGTACTTC. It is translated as CASRLAGAGRYKQYF.

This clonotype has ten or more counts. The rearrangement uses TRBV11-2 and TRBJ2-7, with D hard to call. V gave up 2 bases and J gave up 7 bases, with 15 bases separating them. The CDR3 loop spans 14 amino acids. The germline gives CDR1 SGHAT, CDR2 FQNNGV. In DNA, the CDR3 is TGTGCCAGCAGCTTAACAGCAGCGTGGTGGGAGCAGTACTTC. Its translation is CASSLTAAWWEQYF.

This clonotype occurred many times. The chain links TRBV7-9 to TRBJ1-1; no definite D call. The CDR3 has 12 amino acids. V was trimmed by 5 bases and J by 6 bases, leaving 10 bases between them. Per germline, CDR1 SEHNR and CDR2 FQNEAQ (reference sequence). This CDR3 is CASSPGTSEAFF. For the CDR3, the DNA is TGTGCCAGCAGCCCAGGCACGTCTGAAGCTTTCTTT.

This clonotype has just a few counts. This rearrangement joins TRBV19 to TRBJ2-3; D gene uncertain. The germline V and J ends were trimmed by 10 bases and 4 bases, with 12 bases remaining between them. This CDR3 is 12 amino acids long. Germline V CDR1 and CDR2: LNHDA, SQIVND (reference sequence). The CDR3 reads CAIYPRADTQYF. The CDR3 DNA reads TGTGCCATTTACCCGCGAGCAGATACGCAGTATTTT.

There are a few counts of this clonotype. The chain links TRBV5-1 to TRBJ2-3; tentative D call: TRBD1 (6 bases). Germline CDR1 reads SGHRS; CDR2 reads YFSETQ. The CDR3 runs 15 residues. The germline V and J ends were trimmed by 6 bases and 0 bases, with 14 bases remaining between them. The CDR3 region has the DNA TGCGCCAGCAATGACAGGAGGACTAGCACAGATACGCAGTATTTT. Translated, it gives CASNDRRTSTDTQYF.

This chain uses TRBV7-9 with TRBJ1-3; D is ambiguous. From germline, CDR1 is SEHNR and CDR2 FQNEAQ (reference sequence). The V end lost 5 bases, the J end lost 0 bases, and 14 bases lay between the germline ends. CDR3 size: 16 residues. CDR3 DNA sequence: TGTGCCAGCAGCGGCCCGGTGCCAACCTCTGGAAACACCATATATTTT. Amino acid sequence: CASSGPVPTSGNTIYF.